The clone carrying this T cell receptor beta chain occurred once. The antigen is undetermined. Germline CDR1 reads SGHVS; CDR2 reads FNYEAQ. The V end was cut by 1 base, the J end by 3 bases, with 9 bases between. This CDR3 contains 15 residues. The sample originates from a study of shared clonotypes between healthy human individuals. Overall study findings and caveats: It was observed that about 5% of naive CD4 clonotypes were shared across several donors.

Clones were sequenced by immunoSEQ multiplex PCR, and TCRdb holds only the in-frame ones, with some missing. The sample holds some 2.4 million clones; approximately 93% are singletons and the top ten take more than 0.35%. The chain is built from TRBV7-6 and TRBJ2-2, with D possibly being TRBD1 (5 bases). The sequence was collected from a man aged 18 to 30 in good health. Some clones in this sample may be carry-over from other donors' samples. The specimen was naive CD4+ T cells from PBMCs. Subset here: CD45RA+ positively selected. The CDR3 DNA reads as TGTGCCAGCAGCTTAGGGGGCCAGTACACCGGGGAGCTGTTTTTT. Translating it yields CASSLGGQYTGELFF.